This passage covers 13 T cell receptor beta chains from one sample sequenced in a study of siplizumab effects on memory and regulatory T cells. Only in-frame clones appear in the TCRdb table, and some are missing; sequencing was by immunoSEQ multiplex PCR. Of about 56,000 clones listed, around 98% are singletons. Sequences were obtained from naive CD8+ T cells sorted from blood. The receptors stem from a human donor in good health.

This clone has just one count. The chain joins TRBV7-8 to TRBJ2-3; the D is unclear. The germline V and J ends were trimmed by 3 bases and 5 bases, with 3 bases remaining between them. The CDR3 length is 11 residues. CDR1 and CDR2 from the germline V gene are SGHVS and FQNEAQ. The CDR3 spells CASSFVDTQYF. The CDR3, as DNA: TGTGCCAGCAGCTTCGTAGATACGCAGTATTTT.

The J gene is TRBJ2-2, the V gene TRBV5-6; D uncertain. The germline V gene encodes CDR1 SGHDT and CDR2 YYEEEE. With 3 bases removed from V and 4 bases from J, the gap between germline ends came to 7 bases. This CDR3 spans 13 amino acids. The CDR3: CASSWGPTGELFF. The CDR3 DNA is TGTGCCAGCAGCTGGGGTCCCACCGGGGAGCTGTTTTTT. Supplemented by reference TRBV5-6 and TRBJ2-2, the full variable domain reads DAGVTQSPTHLIKTRGQQVTLRCSPKSGHDTVSWYQQALGQGPQFIFQYYEEEERQRGNFPDRFSGHQFPNYSSELNVNALLLGDSALYLCASSWGPTGELFFGEGSRLTVL.

The V call is TRBV19, the J call TRBJ1-1; maybe TRBD1 (5 bases). Trimming removed 0 bases from V and 4 bases from J, with 24 bases in between. The CDR3 runs to 19 residues. Per the germline V gene, CDR1 is LNHDA and CDR2 is SQIVND (reference sequence). The CDR3 loop is CASSIDSRDAFPRGTEAFF. CDR3 sequence (DNA): TGTGCCAGTAGTATAGATAGCCGGGACGCCTTTCCTCGGGGCACTGAAGCTTTCTTT.

The V call is TRBV7-3, the J call TRBJ2-1, with 16 nucleotides matching TRBD2. Germline V gene lookup returns CDR1 SGHTA and CDR2 FQGTGA. V shed 2 bases and J 8 bases; nucleotides not matched to a gene: 9. The CDR3 totals 18 residues. This CDR3 is CASSLRGTSGRAMDEQFF. The CDR3 bases are TGTGCCAGCAGCTTACGGGGGACTAGCGGGAGGGCCATGGATGAGCAGTTCTTC.

This clone was detected once. V gene TRBV29-1 combines with J gene TRBJ1-4, with no clear D. Trimming cost V 4 bases and J 5 bases, with 11 bases left between them. Germline CDR1 and CDR2: SQVTM and ANQGSEA. The CDR3 is 13 amino acids. The DNA for the CDR3 is TGCAGCGTTGGGGCGAGCGAAAATGAAAAACTGTTTTTT. The encoded protein is CSVGASENEKLFF.

This chain connects TRBV6-5 to TRBJ2-7, with TRBD2 identical over 8 bases. J lost 3 bases, V lost 4 bases, and 5 bases had no gene match. Germline CDR1 reads MNHEY; CDR2 reads SVGAGI. The CDR3 covers 14 residues. The CDR3 spells CASSFSGTLYEQYF. The CDR3 DNA follows: TGTGCCAGCAGTTTTAGCGGGACCCTCTACGAGCAGTACTTC.

The chain carries TRBV27 and TRBJ2-1; 9 bases align to TRBD2. The germline V gene encodes CDR1 MNHEY and CDR2 SMNVEV (reference sequence). V shed 2 bases and J 0 bases; nucleotides not matched to a gene: 2. The CDR3 runs 16 residues. The CDR3 sequence is CASSLVAGDSYNEQFF. CDR3 in DNA: TGTGCCAGCAGTTTAGTAGCGGGAGACTCCTACAATGAGCAGTTCTTC.

The genes are TRBV9 and TRBJ2-1; TRBD2 aligns across 9 bases. CDR3 length equals 15 residues. Trimming cost V 5 bases and J 6 bases; bases outside gene matches: 9. From germline, CDR1 is SGDLS and CDR2 YYNGEE. The chain's CDR3 is CASSGGGRALNEQFF. CDR3 nucleotide sequence: TGTGCCAGCAGTGGCGGCGGGAGGGCCCTCAATGAGCAGTTCTTC.

The V and J genes are TRBV5-1 and TRBJ2-1, with D unclear. The CDR3 contains 12 residues. CDR1 is SGHRS, CDR2 YFSETQ, per germline. Between the trimmed V and J ends, which lost 6 bases and 7 bases, there was a span of 11 bases. The CDR3 sequence is CASTLSFNEQFF. The CDR3 DNA reads TGCGCCAGCACTCTAAGTTTTAATGAGCAGTTCTTC.

This clone was found once. V gene TRBV11-3 combines with J gene TRBJ2-7; D unclear. Germline assignment: CDR1 SGHNT and CDR2 YENEEA. CDR3 length: 12 amino acids. V was shortened by 5 bases and J by 7 bases, with 12 bases between the two germline ends. The CDR3 loop reads CASSLIGTEQYF. The DNA of the CDR3 is TGTGCCAGCAGCCTCATCGGAACGGAGCAGTACTTC.

The V call is TRBV10-3, the J call TRBJ2-6; D unresolved. CDR3 length: 18 amino acids. Germline V CDR1 and CDR2: ENHRY, SYGVKD. The ends were cut back, 4 bases at V and 0 bases at J, with 16 bases in the middle. The CDR3, as DNA: TGTGCCATCAGTGCCGGTTATGCGGTGACCTCTGGGGCCAACGTCCTGACTTTC. Translating gives CAISAGYAVTSGANVLTF.

The chain joins TRBV9 to TRBJ2-5; 8 positions agree with TRBD1. V lost 3 bases to trimming and J lost 2 bases; unmatched junction nucleotides: 3. CDR1 SGDLS and CDR2 YYNGEE come from the germline V gene. CDR3 length: 14 residues. This CDR3 reads CASSETGAQETQYF. The CDR3 bases are TGTGCCAGCAGCGAGACAGGGGCACAAGAGACCCAGTACTTC. The full variable domain, in which reference TRBV9 and TRBJ2-5 provide the parts outside the CDR3, is DSGVTQTPKHLITATGQRVTLRCSPRSGDLSVYWYQQSLDQGLQFLIQYYNGEERAKGNILERFSAQQFPDLHSELNLSSLELGDSALYFCASSETGAQETQYFGPGTRLLVL.

J is TRBJ1-1 and V is TRBV2; D is ambiguous. With 0 bases removed from V and 3 bases from J, the gap between germline ends came to 11 bases. This CDR3 region has 15 residues. CDR1 and CDR2 from the germline V gene are SNHLY and FYNNEI. CDR3 bases: TGTGCCAGCAGTGAAGCTACGGTAGTTTACACTGAAGCTTTCTTT. It encodes CASSEATVVYTEAFF.